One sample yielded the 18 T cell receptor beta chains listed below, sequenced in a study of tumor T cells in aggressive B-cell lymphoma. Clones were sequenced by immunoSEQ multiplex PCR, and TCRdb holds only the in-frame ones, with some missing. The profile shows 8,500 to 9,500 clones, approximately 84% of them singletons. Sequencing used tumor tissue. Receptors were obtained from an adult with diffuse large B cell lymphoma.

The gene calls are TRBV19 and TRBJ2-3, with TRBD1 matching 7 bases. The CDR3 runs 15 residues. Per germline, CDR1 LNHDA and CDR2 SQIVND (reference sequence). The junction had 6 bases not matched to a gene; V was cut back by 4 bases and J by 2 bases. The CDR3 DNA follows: TGTGCCAGTAGTAAGGGGACAGTCGTCACAGATACGCAGTATTTT. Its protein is CASSKGTVVTDTQYF.

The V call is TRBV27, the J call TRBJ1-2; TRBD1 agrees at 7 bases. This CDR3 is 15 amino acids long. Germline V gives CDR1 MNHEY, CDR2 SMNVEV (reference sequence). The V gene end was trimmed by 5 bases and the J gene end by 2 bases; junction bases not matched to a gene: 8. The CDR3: CASSTRTGSNYGYTF. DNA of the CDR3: TGTGCCAGCAGTACCCGGACAGGTTCGAACTATGGCTACACCTTC.

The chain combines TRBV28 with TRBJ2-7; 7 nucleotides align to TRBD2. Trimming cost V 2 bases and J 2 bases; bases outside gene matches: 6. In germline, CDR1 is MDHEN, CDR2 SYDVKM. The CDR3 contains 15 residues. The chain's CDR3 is CASSLIAGPAYEQYF. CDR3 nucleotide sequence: TGTGCCAGCAGTTTAATAGCGGGCCCGGCCTACGAGCAGTACTTC.

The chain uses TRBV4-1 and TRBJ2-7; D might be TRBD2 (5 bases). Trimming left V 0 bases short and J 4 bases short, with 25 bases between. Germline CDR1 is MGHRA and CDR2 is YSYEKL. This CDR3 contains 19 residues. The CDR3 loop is CASSQDGSLAPTGFYEQYF. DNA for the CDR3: TGCGCCAGCAGCCAAGACGGTTCCCTAGCTCCCACGGGCTTTTACGAGCAGTACTTC.

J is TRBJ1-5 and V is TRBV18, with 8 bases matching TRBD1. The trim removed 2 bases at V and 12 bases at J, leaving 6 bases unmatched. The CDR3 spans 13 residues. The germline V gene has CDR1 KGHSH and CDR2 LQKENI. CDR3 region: CASSPKQQGDQHF. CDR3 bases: TGTGCCAGCTCACCAAAGCAACAGGGGGACCAGCATTTT. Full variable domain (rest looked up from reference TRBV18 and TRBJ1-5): NAGVMQNPRHLVRRRGQEARLRCSPMKGHSHVYWYRQLPEEGLKFMVYLQKENIIDESGMPKERFSAEFPKEGPSILRIQQVVRGDSAAYFCASSPKQQGDQHFGDGTRLSIL.

The CDR3 bases are TGTGCCAGCAGCCCGCGGACAGGGACGAACTATGGCTACACCTTC. Protein product: CASSPRTGTNYGYTF. This rearrangement joins TRBV4-2 to TRBJ1-2; the match to TRBD1 covers 8 bases. CDR3 length: 15 amino acids. The J segment lost 2 bases and the V segment lost 4 bases, leaving 6 bases of the junction unmatched. Germline CDR1 reads LGHNA; CDR2 reads YNFKEQ.

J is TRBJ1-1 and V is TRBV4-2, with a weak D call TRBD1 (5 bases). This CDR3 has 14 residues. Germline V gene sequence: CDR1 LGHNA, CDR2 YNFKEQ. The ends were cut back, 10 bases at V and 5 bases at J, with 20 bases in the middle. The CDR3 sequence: CATVINSGGTEAFF. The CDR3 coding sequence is TGTGCCACGGTGATCAACTCTGGGGGGACTGAAGCTTTCTTT.

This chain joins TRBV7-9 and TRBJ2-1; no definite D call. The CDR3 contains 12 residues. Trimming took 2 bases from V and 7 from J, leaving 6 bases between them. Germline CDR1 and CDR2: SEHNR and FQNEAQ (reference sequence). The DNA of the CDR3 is TGTGCCAGCAGCTTAACTTGGAATGAGCAGTTCTTC. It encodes CASSLTWNEQFF.

The CDR3 DNA sequence: TGTGCCAGCAGTTCGGGACACGGATGGAATTCACCCCTCCACTTT. It encodes CASSSGHGWNSPLHF. The rearrangement joins TRBV28 to TRBJ1-6; D perhaps matches TRBD1 (6 bases). With 4 bases removed from V and 7 bases from J, the gap between germline ends came to 14 bases. There are 15 residues in the CDR3. CDR1 MDHEN and CDR2 SYDVKM come from the germline V gene.

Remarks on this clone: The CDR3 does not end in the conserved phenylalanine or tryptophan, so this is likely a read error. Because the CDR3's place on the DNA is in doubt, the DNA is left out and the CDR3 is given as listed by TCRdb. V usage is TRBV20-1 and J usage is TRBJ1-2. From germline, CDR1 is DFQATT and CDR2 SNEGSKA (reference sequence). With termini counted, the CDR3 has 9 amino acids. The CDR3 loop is CSASFGPSV.

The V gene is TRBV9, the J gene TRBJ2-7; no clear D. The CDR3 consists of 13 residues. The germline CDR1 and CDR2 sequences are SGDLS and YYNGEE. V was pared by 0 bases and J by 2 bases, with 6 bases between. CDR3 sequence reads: CASSVGPTYEQYF. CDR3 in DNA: TGTGCCAGCAGCGTAGGGCCAACCTACGAGCAGTACTTC.

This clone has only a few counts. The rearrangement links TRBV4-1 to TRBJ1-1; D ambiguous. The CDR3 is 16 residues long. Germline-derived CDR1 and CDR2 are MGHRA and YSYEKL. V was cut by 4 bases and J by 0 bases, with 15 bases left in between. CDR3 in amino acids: CASSPVVGLMNTEAFF. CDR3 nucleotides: TGCGCCAGCAGCCCCGTGGTAGGACTCATGAACACTGAAGCTTTCTTT.

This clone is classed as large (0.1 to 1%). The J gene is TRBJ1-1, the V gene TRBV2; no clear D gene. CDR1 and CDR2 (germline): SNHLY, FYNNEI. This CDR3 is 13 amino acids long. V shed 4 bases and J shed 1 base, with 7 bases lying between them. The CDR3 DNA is TGTGCCAGCAGTGGGCAGTGGAACACTGAAGCTTTCTTT. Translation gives CASSGQWNTEAFF. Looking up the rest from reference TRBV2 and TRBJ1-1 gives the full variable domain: EPEVTQTPSHQVTQMGQEVILRCVPISNHLYFYWYRQILGQKVEFLVSFYNNEISEKSEIFDDQFSVERPDGSNFTLKIRSTKLEDSAMYFCASSGQWNTEAFFGQGTRLTVV.

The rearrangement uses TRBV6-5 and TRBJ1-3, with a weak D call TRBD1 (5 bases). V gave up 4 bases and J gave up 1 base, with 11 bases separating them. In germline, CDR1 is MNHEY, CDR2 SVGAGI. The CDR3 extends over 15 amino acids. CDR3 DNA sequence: TGTGCCAGCAGTTCCACGGGGGGTTCTGGAAACACCATATATTTT. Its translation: CASSSTGGSGNTIYF.

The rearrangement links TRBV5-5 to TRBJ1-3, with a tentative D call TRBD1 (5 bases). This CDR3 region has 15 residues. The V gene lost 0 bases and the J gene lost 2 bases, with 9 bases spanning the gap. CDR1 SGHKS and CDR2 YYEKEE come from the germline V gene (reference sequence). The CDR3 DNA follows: TGTGCCAGCAGCTTGGCCGACAGCCCTGGAAACACCATATATTTT. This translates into CASSLADSPGNTIYF. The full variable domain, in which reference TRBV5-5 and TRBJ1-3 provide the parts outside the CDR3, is DAGVTQSPTHLIKTRGQQVTLRCSPISGHKSVSWYQQVLGQGPQFIFQYYEKEERGRGNFPDRFSARQFPNYSSELNVNALLLGDSALYLCASSLADSPGNTIYFGEGSWLTVV.

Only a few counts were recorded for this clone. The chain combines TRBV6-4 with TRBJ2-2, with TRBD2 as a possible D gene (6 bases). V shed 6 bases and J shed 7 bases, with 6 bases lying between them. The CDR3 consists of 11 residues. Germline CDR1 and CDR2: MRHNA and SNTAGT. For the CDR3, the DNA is TGTGCCAGCAGGCGGGGCGGGGAGCTGTTTTTT. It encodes CASRRGGELFF.

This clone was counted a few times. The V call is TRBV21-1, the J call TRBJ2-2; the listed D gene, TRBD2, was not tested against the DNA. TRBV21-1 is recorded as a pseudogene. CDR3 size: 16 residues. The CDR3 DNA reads TGTGCCAGCAGCAACCGGACTAGGTGGGGCACCGGGGAGCTGTTTTTT. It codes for CASSNRTRWGTGELFF.

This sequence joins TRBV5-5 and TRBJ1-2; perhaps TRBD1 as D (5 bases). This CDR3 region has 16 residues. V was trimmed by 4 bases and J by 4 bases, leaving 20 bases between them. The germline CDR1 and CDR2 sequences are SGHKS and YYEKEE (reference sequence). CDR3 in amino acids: CASSAMVAGPRYGYTF. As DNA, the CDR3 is TGTGCCAGCAGCGCGATGGTGGCAGGGCCGCGCTATGGCTACACCTTC.